These 27 T cell receptor beta chains came from one sample sequenced in a study of blood T cell repertoires in COVID-19. Clones were read by immunoSEQ multiplex PCR, and TCRdb kept only the in-frame ones, dropping some. The table has approximately 470,000 clones, 87% seen once; the top ten hold 0.7%. The sequenced material came from PBMCs or T cells enriched from blood (not recorded which). The receptor source for this set is a woman between 18 and 30 years old who had recovered from COVID-19.

J is TRBJ2-7 and V is TRBV19; D may be TRBD2 (5 bases). Trimming shortened V by 5 bases and J by 7 bases, and 15 bases separated the two germline ends. CDR1 is LNHDA, CDR2 SQIVND, per germline (reference sequence). This CDR3 is 13 amino acids long. The DNA for the CDR3 is TGTGCCAGTAGTCGCGGGCAATCGGGGGAGCAGTACTTC. It encodes CASSRGQSGEQYF. Combining the CDR3 with reference TRBV19 and TRBJ2-7 gives the whole variable domain DGGITQSPKYLFRKEGQNVTLSCEQNLNHDAMYWYRQDPGQGLRLIYYSQIVNDFQKGDIAEGYSVSREKKESFPLTVTSAQKNPTAFYLCASSRGQSGEQYFGPGTRLTVT.

This clone was observed once. The chain recombines TRBV27 with TRBJ1-1; TRBD1 agrees at 9 bases. Germline CDR1 reads MNHEY; CDR2 reads SMNVEV (reference sequence). V lost 3 bases, J lost 8 bases, and 4 bases stayed unmatched. The CDR3 runs to 13 residues. CDR3 in amino acids: CASSFLGQGEAFF. CDR3 DNA sequence: TGTGCCAGCAGTTTCCTGGGACAGGGAGAAGCTTTCTTT.

The chain couples TRBV7-9 to TRBJ1-1; D gene ambiguous. The CDR3 is 13 amino acids. Looked up from germline, CDR1 is SEHNR and CDR2 is FQNEAQ (reference sequence). V was clipped by 7 bases and J by 0 bases, with 9 bases between them. The CDR3 sequence is CASNGGMNTEAFF. The CDR3 bases are TGTGCCAGCAACGGAGGGATGAACACTGAAGCTTTCTTT.

This clone was picked up one time. The V and J genes are TRBV7-2 and TRBJ1-2; D not certain. Trimming stripped 0 bases from V and 4 bases from J, with 6 bases between. Germline V gives CDR1 SGHTA, CDR2 FQGNSA. There are 13 residues in the CDR3. For the CDR3, the DNA is TGTGCCAGCAGCTTAGCGATAGCCTATGGCTACACCTTC. It is translated as CASSLAIAYGYTF. Based on the CDR3 plus reference TRBV7-2 and TRBJ1-2, the full variable domain is GAGVSQSPSNKVTEKGKDVELRCDPISGHTALYWYRQSLGQGLEFLIYFQGNSAPDKSGLPSDRFSAERTGGSVSTLTIQRTQQEDSAVYLCASSLAIAYGYTFGSGTRLTVV.

The rearrangement links TRBV3-1 (or the pseudogene TRBV3-2) to TRBJ2-7, with 8 bases that match TRBD2. The ends lost 4 bases at V and 3 bases at J; junction bases unmatched: 14. The germline V gene encodes CDR1 LGHDT and CDR2 YNNKEL (reference sequence). The CDR3 contains 17 residues. DNA for the CDR3: TGTGCCAGCAGCCTCCTATCGGGCGGGGGGCTTGGCTACGAGCAGTACTTC. It yields the protein CASSLLSGGGLGYEQYF.

The chain couples TRBV11-2 to TRBJ1-2; possible D gene TRBD1, 6 bases. V gave up 4 bases and J gave up 4 bases, with 13 bases separating them. CDR3 size: 14 residues. Germline CDR1 is SGHAT and CDR2 is FQNNGV. For the CDR3, the DNA is TGTGCCAGCAGCTCCGGGGGGGGCCCCTATGGCTACACCTTC. This gives the protein CASSSGGGPYGYTF.

The chain combines TRBV10-3 with TRBJ2-3; 8 nucleotides line up with TRBD2. The CDR3 has 16 amino acids. V lost 7 bases and J lost 1; bases outside the gene matches: 10. CDR1 is ENHRY, CDR2 SYGVKD, per germline. The CDR3 is CAIKNGGAQGTDTQYF. CDR3 in DNA: TGTGCCATCAAAAACGGGGGGGCCCAGGGCACAGATACGCAGTATTTT.

This clone was recorded once. This rearrangement joins TRBV29-1 to TRBJ1-1, with a possible D match to TRBD1 (5 bases). Deletions cut 1 base from V and 9 bases from J, with 15 bases between. This CDR3 has 13 residues. Germline-derived CDR1 and CDR2 are SQVTM and ANQGSEA. The CDR3 coding sequence is TGCAGCGTTGAAGGCCTGTATGGGGCAAAAGCTTTCTTT. Amino acids: CSVEGLYGAKAFF.

This chain connects TRBV28 to TRBJ2-1; TRBD2 matches at 10 bases. Trimming cost V 6 bases and J 6 bases; bases outside gene matches: 5. Germline assignment: CDR1 MDHEN and CDR2 SYDVKM. The CDR3 is made up of 14 amino acids. This CDR3 reads CASRPPSGGNEQFF. The CDR3 DNA reads as TGTGCCAGCAGACCTCCTAGCGGGGGCAATGAGCAGTTCTTC.

The V and J genes are TRBV6-5 and TRBJ1-2; D may be TRBD1 (6 bases). Trimming took 8 bases from V and 6 from J, leaving 16 bases between them. The CDR3 loop spans 13 amino acids. CDR1 MNHEY and CDR2 SVGAGI come from the germline V gene. The CDR3 here is CASEYRRGNGYTF. CDR3 nucleotides: TGTGCCAGCGAGTATCGCAGGGGTAATGGCTACACCTTC.

This clone was detected a few times. The chain has TRBV6-5 and TRBJ1-3; no reliable D call. The CDR3 is 15 residues long. Germline loops: CDR1 MNHEY, CDR2 SVGAGI. V lost 5 bases and J 0 bases, leaving 11 bases between the germline ends. The CDR3 nucleotides are TGTGCCAGCAGTCCCGGGTCCTACTCTGGAAACACCATATATTTT. Translation gives CASSPGSYSGNTIYF.

J is TRBJ1-1 and V is TRBV11-2; 9 bases map to TRBD1. The V and J ends lost 5 bases and 0 bases, in that order; junction bases with no gene match: 7. Germline assignment: CDR1 SGHAT and CDR2 FQNNGV. There are 16 residues in the CDR3. CDR3 residues: CASSTTRDRVNTEAFF. The CDR3 DNA reads as TGTGCCAGCAGCACAACCCGGGACAGGGTGAACACTGAAGCTTTCTTT.

V usage is TRBV5-6 and J usage is TRBJ2-7; 13 nucleotides match TRBD2. CDR1 is SGHDT and CDR2 is YYEEEE in the germline V gene. The CDR3 sequence is 15 residues long. J lost 2 bases, V lost 3 bases, and 2 bases had no gene match. The CDR3 sequence is CASSSLAGGPYEQYF. The CDR3 DNA reads as TGTGCCAGCAGCTCACTAGCGGGGGGGCCCTACGAGCAGTACTTC.

This clone came up once. The chain couples TRBV5-1 to TRBJ1-2; D is perhaps TRBD1 (5 bases). V gave up 1 base and J gave up 1 base, with 17 bases separating them. The CDR3 is 17 residues long. Germline-derived CDR1 and CDR2 are SGHRS and YFSETQ. The CDR3 bases are TGCGCCAGCAGCTTGTTGGGGGGACCGAACGTTAACTATGGCTACACCTTC. It specifies CASSLLGGPNVNYGYTF.

The V and J genes are TRBV19 and TRBJ1-2; 7 positions agree with TRBD1. Trimming removed 4 bases from V and 5 bases from J; junction bases left unmatched: 7. The germline V gene encodes CDR1 LNHDA and CDR2 SQIVND (reference sequence). The CDR3 has 14 amino acids. For the CDR3, the DNA is TGTGCCAGTAGTAGTCGGGACAGCAGGTATGGCTACACCTTC. Translating it yields CASSSRDSRYGYTF.

This clone showed up just a few times. The rearrangement links TRBV5-1 to TRBJ1-3; TRBD1 matches at 7 bases. There are 16 residues in the CDR3. V lost 2 bases, J lost 4 bases, and 9 bases stayed unmatched. CDR1 SGHRS and CDR2 YFSETQ come from the germline V gene. Written as DNA, the CDR3 is TGCGCCAGCAGCTTTGGGACAGAGGTGTCGGGAAACACCATATATTTT. It is translated as CASSFGTEVSGNTIYF.

This chain links TRBV5-1 with TRBJ2-7; tentative D call: TRBD2 (7 bases). This CDR3 comprises 14 residues. Germline lookup yields CDR1 SGHRS and CDR2 YFSETQ. The V end lost 0 bases, the J end lost 2 bases, and 9 bases lay between the germline ends. The CDR3 sequence: CASSLDGGPYEQYF. CDR3 DNA: TGCGCCAGCAGCTTGGACGGGGGGCCCTACGAGCAGTACTTC. The variable domain in full, completed from reference TRBV5-1 and TRBJ2-7, reads KAGVTQTPRYLIKTRGQQVTLSCSPISGHRSVSWYQQTPGQGLQFLFEYFSETQRNKGNFPGRFSGRQFSNSRSEMNVSTLELGDSALYLCASSLDGGPYEQYFGPGTRLTVT.

On this clone: Within the sample, other DNA sequences also encode this same CDR3. This CDR3 is CAWSRGNEQFF. In DNA form, the CDR3 reads TGTGCCTGGTCGAGGGGGAATGAGCAGTTCTTC. The gene calls are TRBV30 and TRBJ2-1; D may be TRBD1 (6 bases). CDR3 size: 11 residues. V lost 5 bases and J 7 bases, leaving 9 bases between the germline ends. Per germline, CDR1 GTSNPN and CDR2 SVGIG (reference sequence).

This chain connects TRBV19 to TRBJ1-5, with 8 bases lining up with TRBD1. The length of the CDR3 is 17 residues. Germline assignment: CDR1 LNHDA and CDR2 SQIVND (reference sequence). Unmatched junction bases numbered 8, after V lost 0 bases and J lost 4 bases. DNA for the CDR3: TGTGCCAGTAGTATAGATCAGGGGGCAGGGGGAAATCAGCCCCAGCATTTT. This gives the protein CASSIDQGAGGNQPQHF.

The chain has TRBV29-1 and TRBJ2-2; possibly TRBD2 for D (5 bases). There are 15 residues in the CDR3. Trimming cost V 0 bases and J 7 bases, with 15 bases left between them. Looked up from germline, CDR1 is SQVTM and CDR2 is ANQGSEA. The CDR3: CSVEDMSGPRGELFF. CDR3 DNA sequence: TGCAGCGTTGAAGATATGAGCGGCCCCCGCGGGGAGCTGTTTTTT.

This clone was detected once. In DNA form, the CDR3 reads TGTGCCAGTAGTCTGGGACAGGGAAATCAGCCCCAGCATTTT. This sequence encodes CASSLGQGNQPQHF. This chain uses TRBV19 with TRBJ1-5; 9 nucleotides agree with TRBD1. The CDR3 is 14 amino acids. Trimming removed 5 bases from V and 4 bases from J; junction bases left unmatched: 3. Germline loops: CDR1 LNHDA, CDR2 SQIVND (reference sequence).

This clone was detected only once. Other DNA sequences in this sample translate to the same CDR3. The V call is TRBV12-3 or TRBV12-4, the J call TRBJ2-7; maybe TRBD1 (6 bases). This CDR3 contains 13 residues. Trimming pared 3 bases from V and 3 bases from J, leaving 9 bases between. CDR3 region: CASSFGQSYEQYF. The CDR3 bases are TGTGCCAGCAGTTTTGGACAGAGCTACGAGCAGTACTTC.

The chain combines TRBV19 with TRBJ1-5; TRBD1 agrees at 9 bases. The V gene end was trimmed by 5 bases and the J gene end by 0 bases; junction bases not matched to a gene: 17. This CDR3 is 20 amino acids long. From germline, CDR1 is LNHDA and CDR2 SQIVND (reference sequence). CDR3: CASSPPLGQGNPNSNQPQHF. Written as DNA, the CDR3 is TGTGCCAGTAGTCCTCCGTTGGGACAGGGCAACCCTAATAGCAATCAGCCCCAGCATTTT.

The chain is built from TRBV6-2 or TRBV6-3 and TRBJ2-2, with 11 bases that match TRBD2. V lost 4 bases and J lost 0; bases outside the gene matches: 4. Germline-derived CDR1 and CDR2 are MNHEY and SVGEGT. The CDR3 is made up of 17 amino acids. Here the CDR3 reads CASSSLAGGTNTGELFF. The CDR3 nucleotides are TGTGCCAGCAGTTCTCTAGCGGGGGGCACGAACACCGGGGAGCTGTTTTTT.

CDR3 in amino acids: CASGGQLKQETQYF. The CDR3 DNA is TGTGCCAGCGGGGGACAGCTGAAACAAGAGACCCAGTACTTC. The chain is built from TRBV7-9 and TRBJ2-5, with 7 bases lining up with TRBD1. The CDR3 totals 14 residues. Germline CDR1 reads SEHNR; CDR2 reads FQNEAQ (reference sequence). With 8 bases clipped from V and 2 bases from J, the junction kept 8 bases outside the gene matches.

The chain combines TRBV10-3 with TRBJ1-1; D is possibly TRBD1 (6 bases). Germline CDR1 reads ENHRY; CDR2 reads SYGVKD. Trimming removed 4 bases at V and 0 bases at J, with 9 bases between. The CDR3 loop spans 14 amino acids. The CDR3 nucleotides read TGTGCCATCAGTGTGGACAGATTGAACACTGAAGCTTTCTTT. Protein: CAISVDRLNTEAFF.

The V gene is TRBV7-2, the J gene TRBJ1-2; D remains unclear. Trimming took 5 bases from V and 1 from J, leaving 14 bases between them. Germline V gene lookup returns CDR1 SGHTA and CDR2 FQGNSA. CDR3 size: 15 residues. CDR3 loop: CASSLGLNFNYGYTF. DNA for the CDR3: TGTGCCAGCAGCCTAGGACTGAACTTTAACTATGGCTACACCTTC.